The next 15 T cell receptor beta chains were all read from a single sample in a study of T cell changes during pregnancy in multiple sclerosis (dated by TCRdb to the late 2010s). The library was built by means of the immunoSEQ multiplex PCR assay. Sourced from immuneACCESS, this table was stored by TCRdb with only in-frame sequences that have V and J called. A share of the clones is absent; for the studies checked, an unresolved V gene accounts for under half, and the remainder has no known explanation. The sample yields 35,000 to 50,000 clones; approximately 90% were counted once. Clones ranked in the top ten supply 0.95% to 1.5% of the sample. This sample comprised CD4+ T cells from peripheral blood mononuclear cells, obtained in the second trimester of pregnancy. These receptors all come from a female donor with multiple sclerosis, enrolled in a pregnancy study.

Only one count was recorded for this clone. The rearrangement uses TRBV6-1 and TRBJ2-1; 7 nucleotides match TRBD2. The germline gives CDR1 MNHNS, CDR2 SASEGT. V was clipped by 2 bases and J by 9 bases; unmatched bases: 7. CDR3 length: 14 amino acids. The CDR3 nucleotides read TGTGCCAGCAGTGAAATTAGCGGGTTAGGTGAGCAGTTCTTC. This gives the protein CASSEISGLGEQFF.

The table lists this clone with a few counts. The chain uses TRBV19 and TRBJ1-1; TRBD1 agrees at 11 bases. The CDR3 has 14 residues. The germline CDR1 and CDR2 sequences are LNHDA and SQIVND (reference sequence). With 6 bases clipped from V and 3 bases from J, the junction kept 3 bases outside the gene matches. The CDR3 region is CASRDRGRYTEAFF. CDR3 nucleotides: TGTGCCAGTAGGGACAGGGGGCGTTACACTGAAGCTTTCTTT.

This chain connects TRBV4-1 to TRBJ2-7, with TRBD2 matching 8 bases. The CDR3 sequence is 17 residues long. Germline values: CDR1 MGHRA, CDR2 YSYEKL. The trim removed 0 bases at V and 5 bases at J, leaving 12 bases unmatched. As DNA, the CDR3 is TGCGCCAGCAGCCAAGATTGGGAGCGGGAGTCGTCGGACGAGCAGTACTTC. It encodes CASSQDWERESSDEQYF.

This chain links TRBV28 with TRBJ1-4; D is unresolved. Germline-derived CDR1 and CDR2 are MDHEN and SYDVKM. CDR3 length: 12 residues. Trimming left V 2 bases short and J 8 bases short, with 6 bases between. The CDR3 here is CASSLKREKLFF. The CDR3, as DNA: TGTGCCAGCAGTTTAAAGCGGGAAAAACTGTTTTTT.

In this sample, this clone turned up once. This chain joins TRBV19 and TRBJ2-5, with 9 nucleotides matching TRBD2. The germline CDR1 and CDR2 sequences are LNHDA and SQIVND (reference sequence). V gave up 5 bases and J gave up 7 bases; unmatched junction bases: 2. This CDR3 is built from 12 residues. CDR3 sequence reads: CASSPTSGTQYF. CDR3 DNA sequence: TGTGCCAGTAGTCCGACTAGCGGGACCCAGTACTTC.

J is TRBJ1-5 and V is TRBV6-1; D unclear. CDR1 and CDR2 (germline): MNHNS, SASEGT. Trimming took off 3 bases at V and 0 bases at J, with 9 bases between the two ends. This CDR3 is 15 amino acids long. CDR3 in DNA: TGTGCCAGCAGTGAGTTATTTTATAGCAATCAGCCCCAGCATTTT. Amino acids: CASSELFYSNQPQHF.

The chain uses TRBV28 and TRBJ2-5, with TRBD2 as a possible D gene (6 bases). Trimming cost V 6 bases and J 6 bases, with 11 bases left between them. CDR1 and CDR2 (germline): MDHEN, SYDVKM. This CDR3 spans 12 amino acids. DNA of the CDR3: TGTGCCAGCAGCCTAGCGATCCAGACCCAGTACTTC. It specifies CASSLAIQTQYF.

The DNA for the CDR3 is TGTGCCAGCAGCCCCGGAGGCACTGAAGCTTTCTTT. It codes for CASSPGGTEAFF. V usage is TRBV4-2 and J usage is TRBJ1-1; D gene uncertain. The germline V gene encodes CDR1 LGHNA and CDR2 YNFKEQ. Trimming removed 4 bases from V and 4 bases from J, with 7 bases in between. The CDR3 covers 12 residues.

The genes are TRBV5-1 and TRBJ1-4; the D gene is possibly TRBD1 (5 bases). Germline-derived CDR1 and CDR2 are SGHRS and YFSETQ. The CDR3 sequence is 14 residues long. V shed 0 bases and J shed 8 bases, with 11 bases lying between them. CDR3 amino acids: CASSLDRPEEKLFF. CDR3 in DNA: TGCGCCAGCAGCTTGGACAGGCCCGAGGAAAAACTGTTTTTT.

This sequence joins TRBV2 and TRBJ1-4, with D perhaps TRBD1 (5 bases). V dropped 7 bases and J dropped 8 bases, with 17 bases sitting between them. The CDR3 consists of 14 residues. CDR1 SNHLY and CDR2 FYNNEI come from the germline V gene. As DNA, the CDR3 is TGTGCCAGCAAAGGGGCAGAGCATCAAGAAAAACTGTTTTTT. It encodes CASKGAEHQEKLFF.

The V gene is TRBV5-1, the J gene TRBJ2-1; tentatively, D is TRBD2 (5 bases). Trimming took 0 bases from V and 8 from J, leaving 12 bases between them. Germline CDR1 is SGHRS and CDR2 is YFSETQ. The CDR3 is 14 residues long. CDR3 region: CASSLVGVRDEQFF. The CDR3 DNA is TGCGCCAGCAGCTTGGTGGGAGTACGTGATGAGCAGTTCTTC.

This clone was recorded only once. This CDR3 reads CASSQVATKQETQYF. CDR3 nucleotides: TGTGCCAGCAGCCAAGTTGCGACAAAACAAGAGACCCAGTACTTC. The chain joins TRBV4-2 to TRBJ2-5; no firm D call. CDR1 is LGHNA, CDR2 YNFKEQ, per germline. Trimming took off 1 base at V and 2 bases at J, with 11 bases between the two ends. The CDR3 runs 15 residues.

The rearrangement joins TRBV7-3 to TRBJ2-1, with D perhaps TRBD2 (6 bases). The CDR3 has 14 residues. V gave up 6 bases and J gave up 4 bases, with 13 bases separating them. Looked up from germline, CDR1 is SGHTA and CDR2 is FQGTGA. This chain's CDR3 is CASSSGTYYNEQFF. CDR3 bases: TGTGCCAGCAGTTCAGGGACTTATTACAATGAGCAGTTCTTC.

This clone has just a few counts. The J gene is TRBJ1-5, the V gene TRBV28; D is unresolved. The germline gives CDR1 MDHEN, CDR2 SYDVKM. The CDR3 length is 15 residues. V shed 4 bases and J shed 3 bases, with 13 bases lying between them. DNA of the CDR3: TGTGCCAGCAGTTACAGCTTGATAAACAATCAGCCCCAGCATTTT. Translated, it gives CASSYSLINNQPQHF. Using reference TRBV28 and TRBJ1-5 for the parts outside the CDR3, the full variable domain is DVKVTQSSRYLVKRTGEKVFLECVQDMDHENMFWYRQDPGLGLRLIYFSYDVKMKEKGDIPEGYSVSREKKERFSLILESASTNQTSMYLCASSYSLINNQPQHFGDGTRLSIL.

This chain uses TRBV2 with TRBJ2-7, with D perhaps matching TRBD1 (6 bases). Germline lookup yields CDR1 SNHLY and CDR2 FYNNEI. Trimming took 3 bases from V and 5 from J, leaving 14 bases between them. CDR3 length equals 14 residues. CDR3 sequence: CASSERTVSNEQYF. CDR3 nucleotides: TGTGCCAGCAGTGAGAGGACAGTTTCTAACGAGCAGTACTTC.